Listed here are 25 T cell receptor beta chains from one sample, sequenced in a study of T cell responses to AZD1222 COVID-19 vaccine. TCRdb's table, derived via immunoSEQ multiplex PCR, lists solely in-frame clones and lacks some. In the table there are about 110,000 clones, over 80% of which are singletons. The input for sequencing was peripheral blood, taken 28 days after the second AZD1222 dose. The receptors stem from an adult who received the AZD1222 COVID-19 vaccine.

The CDR3 DNA sequence: TGCAGCGGACTATGGGCCTATGGCTACACCTTC. Its protein product is CSGLWAYGYTF. The V gene is TRBV29-1, the J gene TRBJ1-2, with unresolved D. The V gene lost 7 bases and the J gene lost 4 bases, with 10 bases spanning the gap. Germline V gene data show CDR1 as SQVTM and CDR2 as ANQGSEA. The CDR3 has 11 amino acids.

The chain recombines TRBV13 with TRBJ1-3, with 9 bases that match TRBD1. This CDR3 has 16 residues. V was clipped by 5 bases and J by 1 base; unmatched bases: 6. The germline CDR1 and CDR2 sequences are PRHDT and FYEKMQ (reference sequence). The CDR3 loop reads CASSDPTGGSGNTIYF. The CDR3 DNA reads TGTGCCAGCAGCGACCCGACAGGGGGTTCTGGAAACACCATATATTTT.

In DNA, the CDR3 is TGTGCCAGCAGGCTCGATGGGCCCCAGTACTTC. Translating gives CASRLDGPQYF. The V gene is TRBV28, the J gene TRBJ2-5; the D is unclear. The CDR3 extends over 11 amino acids. Germline V CDR1 and CDR2: MDHEN, SYDVKM. V lost 6 bases and J 9 bases, leaving 11 bases between the germline ends.

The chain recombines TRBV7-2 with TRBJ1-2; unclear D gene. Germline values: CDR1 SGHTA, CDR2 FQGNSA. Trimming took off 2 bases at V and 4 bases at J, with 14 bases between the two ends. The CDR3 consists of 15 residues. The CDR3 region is CASSLNGERGYGYTF. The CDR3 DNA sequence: TGTGCCAGCAGCTTAAACGGGGAACGGGGCTATGGCTACACCTTC.

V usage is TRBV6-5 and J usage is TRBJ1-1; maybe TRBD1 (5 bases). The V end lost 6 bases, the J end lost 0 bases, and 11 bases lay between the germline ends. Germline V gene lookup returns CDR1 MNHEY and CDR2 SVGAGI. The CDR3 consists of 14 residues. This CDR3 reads CASREGSLNTEAFF. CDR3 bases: TGTGCCAGCAGGGAGGGGAGTTTGAACACTGAAGCTTTCTTT.

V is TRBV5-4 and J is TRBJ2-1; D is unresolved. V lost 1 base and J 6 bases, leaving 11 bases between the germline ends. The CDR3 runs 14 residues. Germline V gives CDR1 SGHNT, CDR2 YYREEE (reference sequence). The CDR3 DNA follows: TGTGCCAGCAGCTTGCGCCACCAGATCAATGAGCAGTTCTTC. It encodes CASSLRHQINEQFF.

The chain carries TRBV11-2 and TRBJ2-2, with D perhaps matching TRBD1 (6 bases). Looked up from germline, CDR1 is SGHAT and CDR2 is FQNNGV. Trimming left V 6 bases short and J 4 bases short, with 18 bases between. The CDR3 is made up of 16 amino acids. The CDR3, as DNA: TGTGCCAGCAGGATTACAGGGCCGAGGGGCACCGGGGAGCTGTTTTTT. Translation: CASRITGPRGTGELFF.

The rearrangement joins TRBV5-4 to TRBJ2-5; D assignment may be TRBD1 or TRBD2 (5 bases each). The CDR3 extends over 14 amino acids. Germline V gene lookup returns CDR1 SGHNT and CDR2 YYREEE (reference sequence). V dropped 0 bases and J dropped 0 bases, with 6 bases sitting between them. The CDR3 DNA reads TGTGCCAGCAGCTTGGGGGGGTACCAAGAGACCCAGTACTTC. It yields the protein CASSLGGYQETQYF.

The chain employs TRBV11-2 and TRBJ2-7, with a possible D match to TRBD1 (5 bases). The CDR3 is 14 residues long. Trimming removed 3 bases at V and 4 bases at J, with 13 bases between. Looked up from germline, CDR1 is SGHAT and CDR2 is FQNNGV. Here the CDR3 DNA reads TGTGCCAGCAGCTTTCCAGGGATAGATTACGAGCAGTACTTC. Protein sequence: CASSFPGIDYEQYF.

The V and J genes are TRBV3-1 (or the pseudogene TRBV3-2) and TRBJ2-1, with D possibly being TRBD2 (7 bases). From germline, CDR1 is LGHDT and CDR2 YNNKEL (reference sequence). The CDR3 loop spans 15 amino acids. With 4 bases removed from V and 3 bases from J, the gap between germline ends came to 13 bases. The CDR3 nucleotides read TGTGCCAGCAGCCTTTGGGAGGGGGTCTACAATGAGCAGTTCTTC. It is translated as CASSLWEGVYNEQFF.

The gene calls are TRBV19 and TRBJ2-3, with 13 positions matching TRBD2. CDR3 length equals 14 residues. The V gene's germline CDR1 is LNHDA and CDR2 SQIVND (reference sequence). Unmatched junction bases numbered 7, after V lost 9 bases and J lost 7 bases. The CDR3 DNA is TGTGCCAGCCAGACTAGCGGGGGGCGGAATACGCAGTATTTT. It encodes CASQTSGGRNTQYF.

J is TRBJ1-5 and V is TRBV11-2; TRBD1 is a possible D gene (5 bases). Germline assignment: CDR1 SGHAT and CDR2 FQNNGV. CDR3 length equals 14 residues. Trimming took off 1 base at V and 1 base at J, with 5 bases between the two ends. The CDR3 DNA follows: TGTGCCAGCAGCTTAGGACAGAGCAATCAGCCCCAGCATTTT. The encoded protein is CASSLGQSNQPQHF.

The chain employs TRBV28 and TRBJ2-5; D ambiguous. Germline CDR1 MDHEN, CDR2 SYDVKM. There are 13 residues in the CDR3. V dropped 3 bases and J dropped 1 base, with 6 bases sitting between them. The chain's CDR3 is CASSFHSQETQYF. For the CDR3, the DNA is TGTGCCAGCAGTTTCCACAGCCAAGAGACCCAGTACTTC.

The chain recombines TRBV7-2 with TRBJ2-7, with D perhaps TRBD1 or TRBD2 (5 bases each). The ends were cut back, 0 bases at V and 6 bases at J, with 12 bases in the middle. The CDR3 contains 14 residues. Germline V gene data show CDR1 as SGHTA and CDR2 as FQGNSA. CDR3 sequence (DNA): TGTGCCAGCAGCTTAGCGGGGGTTAAGGGCGAGCAGTACTTC. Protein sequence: CASSLAGVKGEQYF.

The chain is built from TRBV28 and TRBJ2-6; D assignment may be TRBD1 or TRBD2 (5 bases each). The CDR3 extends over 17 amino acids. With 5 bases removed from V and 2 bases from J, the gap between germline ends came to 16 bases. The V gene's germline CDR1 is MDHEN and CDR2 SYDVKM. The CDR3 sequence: CASSLQGVGAGANVLTF. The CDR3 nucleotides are TGTGCCAGCAGTCTTCAGGGAGTCGGCGCTGGGGCCAACGTCCTGACTTTC.

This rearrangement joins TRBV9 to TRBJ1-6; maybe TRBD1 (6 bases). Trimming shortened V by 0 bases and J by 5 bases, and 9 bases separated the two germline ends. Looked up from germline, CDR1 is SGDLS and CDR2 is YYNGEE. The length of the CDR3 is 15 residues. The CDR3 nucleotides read TGTGCCAGCAGCGTAGACGGACAGCATAATTCACCCCTCCACTTT. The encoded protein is CASSVDGQHNSPLHF.

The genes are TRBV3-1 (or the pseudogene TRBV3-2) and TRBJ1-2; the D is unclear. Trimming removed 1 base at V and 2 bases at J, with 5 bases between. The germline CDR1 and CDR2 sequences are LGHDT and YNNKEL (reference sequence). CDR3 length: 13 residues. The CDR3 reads CASSQVGNYGYTF. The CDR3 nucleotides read TGTGCCAGCAGCCAAGTCGGGAACTATGGCTACACCTTC.

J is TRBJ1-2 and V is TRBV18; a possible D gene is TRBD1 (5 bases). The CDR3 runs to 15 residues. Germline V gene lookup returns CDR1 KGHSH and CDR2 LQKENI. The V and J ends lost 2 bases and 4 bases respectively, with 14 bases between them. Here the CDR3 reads CASSPVGGSGYGYTF. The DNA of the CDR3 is TGTGCCAGCTCACCAGTCGGGGGATCGGGCTATGGCTACACCTTC.

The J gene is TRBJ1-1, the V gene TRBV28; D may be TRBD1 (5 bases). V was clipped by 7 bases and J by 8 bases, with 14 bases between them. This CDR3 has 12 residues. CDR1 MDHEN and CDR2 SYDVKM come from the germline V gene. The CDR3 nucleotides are TGTGCCAGCAACGAGGCAGGGCTAGAAGCTTTCTTT. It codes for CASNEAGLEAFF.

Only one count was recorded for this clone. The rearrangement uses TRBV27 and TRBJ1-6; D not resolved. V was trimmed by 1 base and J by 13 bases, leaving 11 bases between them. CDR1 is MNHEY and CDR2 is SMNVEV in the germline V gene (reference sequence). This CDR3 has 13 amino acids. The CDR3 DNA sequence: TGTGCCAGCAGTTTATTCGGTAATGTGCCCCTCCACTTT. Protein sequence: CASSLFGNVPLHF.

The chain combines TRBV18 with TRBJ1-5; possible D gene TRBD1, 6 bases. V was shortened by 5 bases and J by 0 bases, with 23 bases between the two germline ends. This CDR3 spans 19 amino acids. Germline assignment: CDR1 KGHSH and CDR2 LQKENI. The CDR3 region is CASSTRDTLRTDSNQPQHF. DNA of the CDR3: TGTGCCAGCTCAACCCGGGACACTCTTAGGACCGATAGCAATCAGCCCCAGCATTTT. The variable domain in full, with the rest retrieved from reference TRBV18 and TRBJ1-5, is NAGVMQNPRHLVRRRGQEARLRCSPMKGHSHVYWYRQLPEEGLKFMVYLQKENIIDESGMPKERFSAEFPKEGPSILRIQQVVRGDSAAYFCASSTRDTLRTDSNQPQHFGDGTRLSIL.

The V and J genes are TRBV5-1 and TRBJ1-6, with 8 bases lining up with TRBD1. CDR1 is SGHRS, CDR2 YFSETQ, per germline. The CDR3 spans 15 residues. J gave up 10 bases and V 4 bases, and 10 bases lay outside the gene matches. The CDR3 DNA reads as TGCGCCAGCAGCGACGGACAGGGCCGTGAATCACCCCTCCACTTT. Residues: CASSDGQGRESPLHF.

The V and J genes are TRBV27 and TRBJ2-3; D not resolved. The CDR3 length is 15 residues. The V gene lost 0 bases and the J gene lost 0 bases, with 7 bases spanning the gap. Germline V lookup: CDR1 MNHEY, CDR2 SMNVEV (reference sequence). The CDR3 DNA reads TGTGCCAGCAGTTTATCGGGCGTCAGCACAGATACGCAGTATTTT. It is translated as CASSLSGVSTDTQYF.

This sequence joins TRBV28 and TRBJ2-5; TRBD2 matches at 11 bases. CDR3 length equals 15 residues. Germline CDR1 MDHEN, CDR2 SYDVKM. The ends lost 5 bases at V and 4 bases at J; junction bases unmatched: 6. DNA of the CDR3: TGTGCCAGCAGTAAGCTAGCGGGGGGCGCAGAGACCCAGTACTTC. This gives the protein CASSKLAGGAETQYF.

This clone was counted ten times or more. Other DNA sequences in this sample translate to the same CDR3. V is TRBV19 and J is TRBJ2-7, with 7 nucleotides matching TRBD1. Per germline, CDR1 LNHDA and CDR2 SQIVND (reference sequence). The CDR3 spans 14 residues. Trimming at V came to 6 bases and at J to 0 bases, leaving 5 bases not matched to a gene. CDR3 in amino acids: CASRTGSSSYEQYF. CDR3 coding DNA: TGTGCCAGTAGGACAGGGTCGAGCTCCTACGAGCAGTACTTC.